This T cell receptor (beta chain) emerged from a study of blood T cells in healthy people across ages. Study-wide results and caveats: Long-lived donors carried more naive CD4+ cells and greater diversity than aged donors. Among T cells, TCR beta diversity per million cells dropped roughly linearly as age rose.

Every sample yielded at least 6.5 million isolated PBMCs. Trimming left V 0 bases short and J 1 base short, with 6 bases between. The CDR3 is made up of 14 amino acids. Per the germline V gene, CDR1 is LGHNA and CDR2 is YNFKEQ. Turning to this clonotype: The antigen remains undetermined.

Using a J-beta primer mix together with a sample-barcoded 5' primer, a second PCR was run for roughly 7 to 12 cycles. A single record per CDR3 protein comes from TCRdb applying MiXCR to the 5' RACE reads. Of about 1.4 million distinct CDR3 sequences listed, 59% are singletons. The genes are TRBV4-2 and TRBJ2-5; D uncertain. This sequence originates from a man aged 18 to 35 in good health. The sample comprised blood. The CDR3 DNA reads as TGTGCCAGCAGCCAAGATGGCAGCCAAGAGACCCAGTACTTC. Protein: CASSQDGSQETQYF.